This T cell receptor beta chain was obtained from a study of CD8+ T cells in alopecia areata. Per the germline V gene, CDR1 is MNHEY and CDR2 is SMNVEV (reference sequence). The CDR3 has 14 residues. The V gene lost 4 bases and the J gene lost 7 bases, with 14 bases spanning the gap. RNA extraction and reverse transcription yielded cDNA as sequencing template. Generated by immunoSEQ multiplex PCR, the TCRdb table keeps only in-frame clones and is missing some. The sample yields about 120,000 clones, approximately 49% seen once. Investigators sorted PBMCs to obtain both CD4+ and CD8+ T cells. V usage is TRBV27 and J usage is TRBJ2-1, with D possibly being TRBD2 (6 bases). The TCR sequence derives from a human donor with alopecia areata. The sample here was CD8+ T cells sorted from blood, taken at week 0. The CDR3 DNA reads TGTGCCAGCAGTTCTCCAATCAGCGGGAATGAGCAGTTCTTC. Translated, it gives CASSSPISGNEQFF.